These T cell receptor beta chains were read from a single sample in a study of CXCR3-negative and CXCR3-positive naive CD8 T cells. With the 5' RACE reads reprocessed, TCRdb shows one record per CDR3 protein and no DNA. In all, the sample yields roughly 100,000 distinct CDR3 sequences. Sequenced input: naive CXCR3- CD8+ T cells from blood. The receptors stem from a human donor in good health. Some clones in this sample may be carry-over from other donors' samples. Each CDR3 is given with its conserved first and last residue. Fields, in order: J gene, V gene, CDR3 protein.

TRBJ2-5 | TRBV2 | CASTTSRLDTQYF
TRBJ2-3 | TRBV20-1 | CSAPLPPVAGLTDTQYF
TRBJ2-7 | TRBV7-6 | CASSPKQGVYSYEQYF
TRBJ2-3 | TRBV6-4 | CASSDSAGSTDTQYF
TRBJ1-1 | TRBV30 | CAWSPGLNTEAFF
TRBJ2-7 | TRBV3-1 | CASSPWELGVGSEQYF
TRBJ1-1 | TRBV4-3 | CASSQDRVDPNTEAFF
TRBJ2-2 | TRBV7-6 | CASSLADTGELFF
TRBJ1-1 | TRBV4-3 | CASSQDLRNTEAFF
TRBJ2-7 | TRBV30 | CAWSSTGERGSNEQFF
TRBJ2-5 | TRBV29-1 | CSVPHPTGYGTQYF
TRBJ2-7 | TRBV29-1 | CSVTLAGDYEQYF
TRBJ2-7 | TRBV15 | CATSRDEVAGLSYEQYF
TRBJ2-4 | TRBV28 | CASSPTLAKNIQYF
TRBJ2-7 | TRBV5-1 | CASSLGHRGTSSYEQYF
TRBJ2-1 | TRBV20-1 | CSAREAGLYNEQFF
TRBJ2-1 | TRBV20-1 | CRTSGGYNEQFF
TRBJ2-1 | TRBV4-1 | CASSQSQIGDEQFF
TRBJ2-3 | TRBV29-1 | CSVSGGALKSTDTQYF
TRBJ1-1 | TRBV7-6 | CASSLGQGGGTEAFF
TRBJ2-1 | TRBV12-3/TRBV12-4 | CASRGGEDSYNEQFF
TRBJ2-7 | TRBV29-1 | CSVPGREYEQYF
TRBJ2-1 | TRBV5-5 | CASSLALSSLAFF
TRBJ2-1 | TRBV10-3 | CAISPLAGEDEQFF
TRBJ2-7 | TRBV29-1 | CSVEGQGREQYF
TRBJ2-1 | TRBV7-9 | CASSFQNEQFF